This T cell receptor beta chain was sequenced for a study of multiple sclerosis patients with progressive multifocal leukoencephalopathy. TCRdb keeps only in-frame clones here, not all; method: immunoSEQ multiplex PCR. The table shows about 33,000 clones, with 87% occurring only once. As for time point: time of PML onset. Germline-derived CDR1 and CDR2 are MDHEN and SYDVKM. Trimming pared 5 bases from V and 8 bases from J, leaving 18 bases between. CDR3 length: 15 amino acids. The receptor's source is a human donor with progressive multifocal leukoencephalopathy. The sample consisted of PBMCs, taken from a patient treated with natalizumab. This chain uses TRBV28 with TRBJ1-4; D is undetermined. This CDR3 is CASSPPLSGREKLFF. CDR3 in DNA: TGTGCCAGCAGTCCCCCCCTATCAGGTCGGGAAAAACTGTTTTTT.